The 2 T cell receptor beta chains below were found in one sample sequenced in a study of blood T cells in healthy people across ages. The use of a sample-barcoded 5' primer and a J-beta primer mix characterized a second PCR of roughly 6 to 11 cycles. A single record per CDR3 protein comes from TCRdb applying MiXCR to the 5' RACE reads. The sample has 1,500,000 or so distinct CDR3 sequences; approximately 59% are singletons. Sample: blood. The receptors were sampled from a man aged 18 to 30 in good health.

The V gene is TRBV13, the J gene TRBJ2-5, with D unclear. The CDR3 extends over 13 amino acids. Germline V gene data show CDR1 as PRHDT and CDR2 as FYEKMQ (reference sequence). V was trimmed by 6 bases and J by 2 bases, leaving 10 bases between them. For the CDR3, the DNA is TGTGCCAGCAGGGCGGTAGGGCAAGAGACCCAGTACTTC. Protein product: CASRAVGQETQYF.

This clonotype came up once. The chain carries TRBV4-3 and TRBJ2-1, with unresolved D. Germline V CDR1 and CDR2: LGHNA, YSLEER. Between the trimmed V and J ends, which lost 0 bases and 2 bases, there was a span of 11 bases. CDR3 length: 16 amino acids. CDR3 sequence: CASSQEWLETYNEQFF. CDR3 bases: TGCGCCAGCAGCCAAGAGTGGCTAGAGACCTACAATGAGCAGTTCTTC.